Listed below are T cell receptor beta chains from one sample, sequenced in a study of blood T cell repertoires in COVID-19. TCRdb keeps only in-frame clones here, not all; method: immunoSEQ multiplex PCR. Found here are approximately 190,000 clones, 70% to 90% of them singletons; the top ten hold 2.1%. The sequencing input was peripheral blood. Receptor source: a man aged 70-80 years with active or convalescent COVID-19. CDR3s include the opening cysteine and the closing phenylalanine or tryptophan. A D gene is named only where the DNA matches it firmly. Not all rows give a size; the values are once, few, many and, for expanded clones, a class.

length: 13
D: NA
size: few
V: TRBV2
J: TRBJ1-5
DNA: TGTGCCACCTGGTCGGGGGGCAATCAGCCCCAGCATTTT
CDR3: CATWSGGNQPQHF

length: 14
D: TRBD1
size: NA
V: TRBV3-1/TRBV3-2
J: TRBJ1-6
DNA: TGTGCCAGCAGCTCCGGGACAGGGGTTTCACCCCTCCACTTT
CDR3: CASSSGTGVSPLHF

length: 15
D: NA
size: NA
V: TRBV9
J: TRBJ2-3
DNA: TGTGCCAGCAGCCCTAGACAGTCCCCCAAAGATACGCAGTATTTT
CDR3: CASSPRQSPKDTQYF

length: 15
D: TRBD1
size: NA
V: TRBV5-1
J: TRBJ2-7
DNA: TGCGCCAGCAGCTTGGATCGGACAGGGCCGACCGAGCAGTACTTC
CDR3: CASSLDRTGPTEQYF

length: 12
D: TRBD1
size: NA
V: TRBV28
J: TRBJ1-5
DNA: TGTGCCAGCAGCATACAGGGGAAGCCCCAGCATTTT
CDR3: CASSIQGKPQHF

length: 15
D: NA
size: NA
V: TRBV3-1/TRBV3-2
J: TRBJ2-2
DNA: TGTGCCAGCAGCCAATCGGCTAGGGGTAACGGGGAGCTGTTTTTT
CDR3: CASSQSARGNGELFF

length: 14
D: NA
size: once
V: TRBV5-5
J: TRBJ2-2
DNA: TGTGCCAGCAGCTTGCTCAGAGGGACCGGGGAGCTGTTTTTT
CDR3: CASSLLRGTGELFF

length: 15
D: TRBD1
size: once
V: TRBV5-1
J: TRBJ2-7
DNA: TGCGCCAGCCGACCCTCCGGGACAGGGTACGACGAGCAGTACTTC
CDR3: CASRPSGTGYDEQYF

length: 15
D: TRBD2
size: NA
V: TRBV5-1
J: TRBJ2-3
DNA: TGCGCCAGCAGCTGGACTAGCGGGGGGGCAGATACGCAGTATTTT
CDR3: CASSWTSGGADTQYF

length: 13
D: NA
size: NA
V: TRBV11-2
J: TRBJ2-5
DNA: TGTGCCAGCAGCTTATGGGGGCGAGAGACCCAGTACTTC
CDR3: CASSLWGRETQYF

length: 14
D: NA
size: NA
V: TRBV3-1/TRBV3-2
J: TRBJ1-1
DNA: TGTGCCAGCAGCCAAGCAGGGATGAACACTGAAGCTTTCTTT
CDR3: CASSQAGMNTEAFF

length: 13
D: TRBD2
size: NA
V: TRBV28
J: TRBJ2-1
DNA: TGTGCCAGCAGTTCACTAGCGGGGGGGGTCCTTTTCTTC
CDR3: CASSSLAGGVLFF

length: 11
D: NA
size: NA
V: TRBV18
J: TRBJ2-1
DNA: TGTGCCAGCTCAACAGATAATGAGCAGTTCTTC
CDR3: CASSTDNEQFF

length: 15
D: NA
size: once
V: TRBV7-2
J: TRBJ2-7
DNA: TGTGCCAGCAGCTTAGCGCAAGTCACGGGGTACGAGCAGTACTTC
CDR3: CASSLAQVTGYEQYF

length: 15
D: NA
size: NA
V: TRBV10-1
J: TRBJ2-3
DNA: TGCGCCAGCAGTCGACAGATTACAGGCACAGATACGCAGTATTTT
CDR3: CASSRQITGTDTQYF

length: 15
D: NA
size: NA
V: TRBV4-3
J: TRBJ1-2
DNA: TGCGCCAGCAGCCTCGCCGGCACGGTGGAGTATGGCTACACCTTC
CDR3: CASSLAGTVEYGYTF

length: 15
D: TRBD1
size: NA
V: TRBV6-5
J: TRBJ1-5
DNA: TGTGCCAGCAGTCCGGGGGGACAGGTCAATCAGCCCCAGCATTTT
CDR3: CASSPGGQVNQPQHF

length: 16
D: TRBD1
size: NA
V: TRBV6-5
J: TRBJ1-1
DNA: TGTGCCAGCAGTTACTCGGGGGGACAGGAGGACACTGAAGCTTTCTTT
CDR3: CASSYSGGQEDTEAFF

length: 14
D: NA
size: NA
V: TRBV21-1
J: TRBJ1-1
DNA: TGTGCCAGCAGCCCCCAGGAGGAGAACACTGAAGCTTTCTTT
CDR3: CASSPQEENTEAFF

length: 13
D: NA
size: NA
V: TRBV6-5
J: TRBJ1-5
DNA: TGTGCCAGTGAGCAGGTGAACAATCAGCCCCAGCATTTT
CDR3: CASEQVNNQPQHF

length: 15
D: TRBD1
size: NA
V: TRBV5-4
J: TRBJ2-7
DNA: TGTGCCAGCAGCCTGAAGGGGGCGAGCTCCTACGAGCAGTACTTC
CDR3: CASSLKGASSYEQYF

length: 11
D: NA
size: NA
V: TRBV2
J: TRBJ2-1
DNA: TGTGCCAGCAGTGTCGGGTATGAGCAGTTCTTC
CDR3: CASSVGYEQFF

length: 18
D: TRBD2
size: NA
V: TRBV9
J: TRBJ2-3
DNA: TGTGCCAGCAGTGCCGGGACTAGCCATGGGAGGGGCACAGATACGCAGTATTTT
CDR3: CASSAGTSHGRGTDTQYF

length: 11
D: NA
size: NA
V: TRBV7-9
J: TRBJ2-7
DNA: TGTGCCAGCAGCACAGCCTACGAGCAGTACTTC
CDR3: CASSTAYEQYF

length: 18
D: TRBD2
size: NA
V: TRBV11-2
J: TRBJ2-3
DNA: TGTGCCAGCAGCTCTTGGACTAGCGGGGGGGCGTTAGGGGATACGCAGTATTTT
CDR3: CASSSWTSGGALGDTQYF

length: 12
D: TRBD1
size: NA
V: TRBV29-1
J: TRBJ2-2
DNA: TGCAGCAACAGGGGTTGGACCGGGGAGCTGTTTTTT
CDR3: CSNRGWTGELFF

length: 11
D: NA
size: NA
V: TRBV6-5
J: TRBJ2-7
DNA: TGTGCCAGCAGTTCCAGACAATCTCAGTACTTC
CDR3: CASSSRQSQYF

length: 15
D: NA
size: NA
V: TRBV2
J: TRBJ1-4
DNA: TGTGCCAGCAGTGAAGGGGGGCGGTCTAATGAAAAACTGTTTTTT
CDR3: CASSEGGRSNEKLFF

length: 15
D: TRBD1
size: NA
V: TRBV9
J: TRBJ2-2
DNA: TGTGCCAGCAGCGTAGGGGAAGGGGGCAGCGGGGAGCTGTTTTTT
CDR3: CASSVGEGGSGELFF

length: 18
D: TRBD2
size: NA
V: TRBV9
J: TRBJ2-7
DNA: TGTGCCAGCAGCCCTGGACTAGCGGGGGGGTTTGTGAGGGAGGAGCAGTACTTC
CDR3: CASSPGLAGGFVREEQYF

length: 14
D: TRBD1
size: NA
V: TRBV5-8
J: TRBJ2-7
DNA: TGTGCCAGCAGCTTCAGGGGGCAGTCCTACGAGCAGTACTTC
CDR3: CASSFRGQSYEQYF

length: 15
D: NA
size: NA
V: TRBV27
J: TRBJ2-7
DNA: TGTGCCAGCAGTTTATCGTGGCTAGCCTCCTACGAGCAGTACTTC
CDR3: CASSLSWLASYEQYF

length: 15
D: TRBD2
size: NA
V: TRBV7-2
J: TRBJ2-7
DNA: TGTGCCAGCAGCTCCTTAGCGGGGGGGACCTACGAGCAGTACTTC
CDR3: CASSSLAGGTYEQYF

length: 13
D: NA
size: NA
V: TRBV7-2
J: TRBJ1-2
DNA: TGTGCCAGCAGCTTAGAACCGGGTTTTGGCTACACCTTC
CDR3: CASSLEPGFGYTF

length: 16
D: TRBD1
size: NA
V: TRBV5-1
J: TRBJ1-3
DNA: TGCGCCAGCAGCAAAGATCCGGGACAGTCTGGAAACACCATATATTTT
CDR3: CASSKDPGQSGNTIYF

length: 15
D: TRBD1
size: NA
V: TRBV9
J: TRBJ2-1
DNA: TGTGCCAGCAGCTCAGGGGGTGTGGTGGGAAATGAGCAGTTCTTC
CDR3: CASSSGGVVGNEQFF

length: 13
D: NA
size: NA
V: TRBV2
J: TRBJ1-6
DNA: TGTGCCAGCGGCGGAGACTATAATTCACCCCTCCACTTT
CDR3: CASGGDYNSPLHF

length: 12
D: NA
size: NA
V: TRBV28
J: TRBJ1-2
DNA: TGTGCCACCAGTGACAGCGCTGTGAGCTACACCTTC
CDR3: CATSDSAVSYTF

length: 14
D: TRBD2
size: NA
V: TRBV6-5
J: TRBJ2-5
DNA: TGTGCCAGCAGCCTAGCGGGGGGACAAGAGACCCAGTACTTC
CDR3: CASSLAGGQETQYF

length: 11
D: NA
size: NA
V: TRBV2
J: TRBJ1-1
DNA: TGTGCCAGCAGTCCCGGGACACCTCCGCCCTTT
CDR3: CASSPGTPPPF

length: 12
D: NA
size: NA
V: TRBV2
J: TRBJ2-4
DNA: TGTGCCAGCAGTACCGGATTAGCGGTTTTCGACTTC
CDR3: CASSTGLAVFDF

length: 15
D: TRBD2
size: NA
V: TRBV6-6
J: TRBJ2-1
DNA: TGTGCCAGCACCAGGACTAGCGGGATGTTCGATGAGCAGTTCTTC
CDR3: CASTRTSGMFDEQFF

length: 16
D: TRBD2
size: NA
V: TRBV7-2
J: TRBJ2-3
DNA: TGTGCCAGCAGCTTCGGGACTAGCAGAGCCACAGATACGCAGTATTTT
CDR3: CASSFGTSRATDTQYF

length: 13
D: TRBD1
size: NA
V: TRBV6-5
J: TRBJ1-5
DNA: TGTGCCAGCAGCGGACAGGTCAATCAGCCCCAGCATTTT
CDR3: CASSGQVNQPQHF

length: 16
D: NA
size: once
V: TRBV28
J: TRBJ2-5
DNA: TGTGCCAGCAGTCCAACTAGGGCCGTTGGGCAAGAGACCCAGTACTTC
CDR3: CASSPTRAVGQETQYF

length: 16
D: NA
size: NA
V: TRBV15
J: TRBJ2-2
DNA: TGTGCCACCAGCAGAGTAATATTGGGGGCCACCGGGGAGCTGTTTTTT
CDR3: CATSRVILGATGELFF

length: 15
D: TRBD1
size: NA
V: TRBV7-9
J: TRBJ1-1
DNA: TGTGCCAGCAGCCCCGGGACAGGAGTAAACACTGAAGCTTTCTTT
CDR3: CASSPGTGVNTEAFF

length: 16
D: NA
size: NA
V: TRBV29-1
J: TRBJ2-7
DNA: TGCAGCGCCATCCCTAGCACACTATCTCACTCGTTCGAGCAGTACTTC
CDR3: CSAIPSTLSHSFEQYF

length: 17
D: TRBD2
size: NA
V: TRBV27
J: TRBJ2-1
DNA: TGTGCCAGCAGTCCCCGGACTAGCGGGAGGGAATACAATGAGCAGTTCTTC
CDR3: CASSPRTSGREYNEQFF

length: 15
D: TRBD2
size: once
V: TRBV11-3
J: TRBJ2-7
DNA: TGTGCCAGCAGCTTAGAGAGCGGGGGGGCCCACGAGCAGTACTTC
CDR3: CASSLESGGAHEQYF

length: 15
D: NA
size: NA
V: TRBV19
J: TRBJ1-3
DNA: TGTGCCAGTAGTCCAACAGGGAGCTCTGGAAACACCATATATTTT
CDR3: CASSPTGSSGNTIYF

length: 15
D: TRBD1
size: NA
V: TRBV3-1/TRBV3-2
J: TRBJ1-6
DNA: TGTGCCAGCAGCCAAACACAGGGGTGTAATTCACCCCTCCACTTT
CDR3: CASSQTQGCNSPLHF

length: 11
D: TRBD2
size: few
V: TRBV6-2/TRBV6-3
J: TRBJ2-3
DNA: TGTGCCAGCAGTCAAGGGACTAGTGAGTATTTT
CDR3: CASSQGTSEYF

length: 18
D: NA
size: NA
V: TRBV30
J: TRBJ2-3
DNA: TGTGCCTGGAGTGTTGCCCCCTCGAGGCCCCCGAACACAGATACGCAGTATTTT
CDR3: CAWSVAPSRPPNTDTQYF

length: 16
D: TRBD1
size: NA
V: TRBV11-3
J: TRBJ2-2
DNA: TGTGCCAGCAGCTTATTGGGACAGGGGTACACCGGGGAGCTGTTTTTT
CDR3: CASSLLGQGYTGELFF

length: 14
D: TRBD1
size: NA
V: TRBV7-2
J: TRBJ1-5
DNA: TGTGCCAGCAGCGCTTACAGGGGACCTCAGCCCCAGCATTTT
CDR3: CASSAYRGPQPQHF

length: 15
D: TRBD2
size: NA
V: TRBV15
J: TRBJ2-2
DNA: TGTGCCACCAGCCTGCCGGGGGGGCTCCCCGGGGAGCTGTTTTTT
CDR3: CATSLPGGLPGELFF